Listed below are T cell receptor beta chains from one sample, sequenced in a study of blood T cell repertoires in COVID-19. Clones were sequenced by immunoSEQ multiplex PCR, and TCRdb holds only the in-frame ones, with some missing. Among approximately 100,000 clones listed, less than 85% were seen once. Input material: peripheral blood. The receptor set was obtained from a man in his sixties or seventies with active or convalescent COVID-19. The CDR3 runs from the conserved cysteine through the conserved F or W. D genes are given only for firm matches. Clone size, where shown, is once, few, many, or a class for clones that have expanded.

clone_size | d_call | j_call | v_call | cdr3_aa | cdr3_nt
- | - | TRBJ2-7 | TRBV19 | CASSIRGSSYEQYF | TGTGCCAGTAGTATAAGAGGCTCCTCCTACGAGCAGTACTTC
- | TRBD1 | TRBJ2-2 | TRBV5-5 | CASSDRTGQTGELFF | TGTGCCAGCAGCGATCGGACAGGGCAGACCGGGGAGCTGTTTTTT
- | - | TRBJ1-5 | TRBV19 | CASSPRQASNQPQHF | TGTGCCAGTAGCCCTCGGCAGGCTAGCAATCAGCCCCAGCATTTT
- | TRBD1 | TRBJ2-6 | TRBV19 | CASSDRGVSGANVLTF | TGTGCCAGTAGTGACAGGGGAGTCTCTGGGGCCAACGTCCTGACTTTC
once | - | TRBJ2-1 | TRBV2 | CASSEVRSNEQFF | TGTGCCAGCAGTGAAGTCCGGTCGAATGAGCAGTTCTTC
- | TRBD2 | TRBJ2-1 | TRBV4-1 | CASSQGASGRRVNEQFF | TGCGCCAGCAGCCAAGGGGCTAGCGGGAGGAGGGTGAATGAGCAGTTCTTC
- | TRBD1 | TRBJ2-1 | TRBV2 | CASSEAAGGWNEQFF | TGTGCCAGCAGTGAAGCGGCAGGGGGCTGGAATGAGCAGTTCTTC
once | TRBD2 | TRBJ2-6 | TRBV4-1 | CASSQGDPGLAGGLGANVLTF | TGCGCCAGCAGCCAAGGGGATCCGGGACTAGCGGGAGGGCTTGGGGCCAACGTCCTGACTTTC
- | TRBD2 | TRBJ2-7 | TRBV7-2 | CASSLKRSGGEQYF | TGTGCCAGCAGCTTAAAGAGGAGCGGGGGCGAGCAGTACTTC
many | - | TRBJ2-7 | TRBV11-2 | CASSAGGFRYEQYF | TGTGCCAGCAGCGCAGGGGGGTTCCGCTACGAGCAGTACTTC
- | TRBD2 | TRBJ2-3 | TRBV27 | CASSLSAGTSPPDTQYF | TGTGCCAGCAGTTTATCGGCCGGGACTAGCCCCCCAGATACGCAGTATTTT
- | TRBD1 | TRBJ1-2 | TRBV6-1 | CASSEGTGGPNYGYTF | TGTGCCAGCAGTGAAGGGACAGGGGGCCCTAACTATGGCTACACCTTC
- | TRBD2 | TRBJ2-1 | TRBV7-8 | CASSSGLDFYNEQFF | TGTGCCAGCAGCTCCGGACTAGATTTCTACAATGAGCAGTTCTTC
- | TRBD1 | TRBJ1-1 | TRBV6-1 | CASSETEGAGTEAFF | TGTGCCAGCAGTGAAACCGAGGGGGCAGGGACTGAAGCTTTCTTT
few | - | TRBJ2-2 | TRBV5-4 | CASSLRNTGELFF | TGTGCCAGCAGCTTGCGTAACACCGGGGAGCTGTTTTTT
- | - | TRBJ1-1 | TRBV10-2 | CASSDRGVKTEAFF | TGCGCCAGCAGTGATCGGGGAGTAAAGACTGAAGCTTTCTTT
- | - | TRBJ1-2 | TRBV10-3 | CAISEQGLYGYTF | TGTGCCATCAGTGAACAGGGTCTCTATGGCTACACCTTC
- | TRBD2 | TRBJ2-1 | TRBV7-6 | CASSLAGLAGVSSYNEQFF | TGTGCCAGCAGCTTAGCTGGGCTAGCGGGTGTTTCCTCCTACAATGAGCAGTTCTTC
- | - | TRBJ2-3 | TRBV6-5 | CASRGRSTDTQYF | TGTGCCAGCAGGGGGCGTAGCACAGATACGCAGTATTTT
- | - | TRBJ2-2 | TRBV30 | CAWSGTVRTGELFF | TGTGCCTGGAGTGGGACAGTTCGGACCGGGGAGCTGTTTTTT
- | TRBD2 | TRBJ2-3 | TRBV6-6 | CASRPPSGGRSTQYF | TGTGCCAGCAGGCCCCCTAGCGGGGGGAGGAGCACGCAGTATTTT
- | TRBD2 | TRBJ2-1 | TRBV12-5 | CASGSTRRGLAGFNEQFF | TGTGCTAGTGGTTCAACCCGCCGGGGACTAGCGGGATTCAATGAGCAGTTCTTC
- | - | TRBJ2-5 | TRBV10-2 | CASRRSQETQYF | TGCGCCAGCAGGCGTTCACAAGAGACCCAGTACTTC
once | TRBD1 | TRBJ2-5 | TRBV5-1 | CASSLEPPRGETQYF | TGCGCCAGCAGCTTGGAACCCCCCAGGGGGGAGACCCAGTACTTC
- | - | TRBJ1-5 | TRBV19 | CASSIGGGSNQPQHF | TGTGCCAGTAGTATCGGCGGAGGGAGCAATCAGCCCCAGCATTTT
- | TRBD1 | TRBJ1-1 | TRBV9 | CASSVGGQGKTEAFF | TGTGCCAGCAGCGTAGGGGGACAGGGAAAGACTGAAGCTTTCTTT
- | - | TRBJ2-7 | TRBV7-3 | CASSPPTGTPQYF | TGTGCCAGCAGCCCCCCCACCGGTACGCCGCAGTACTTC
few | - | TRBJ1-3 | TRBV28 | CASSSGSTVNTIYF | TGTGCCAGCAGTTCAGGGTCAACTGTAAACACCATATATTTT
- | TRBD2 | TRBJ2-1 | TRBV5-1 | CASSRTSGRINEQFF | TGCGCCAGCAGCCGGACTAGCGGGAGAATAAATGAGCAGTTCTTC
- | TRBD2 | TRBJ2-7 | TRBV11-3 | CASSLSGTTYEQYF | TGTGCCAGCAGCTTAAGTGGGACTACCTACGAGCAGTACTTC
- | - | TRBJ2-5 | TRBV7-3 | CASSLMRGPLNF | TGTGCCAGCAGCTTAATGCGGGGGCCCTTAAACTTC
few | - | TRBJ2-7 | TRBV11-2 | CASSLHFYEQYF | TGTGCCAGCAGCTTACATTTTTACGAGCAGTACTTC
- | - | TRBJ1-1 | TRBV7-8 | CASSRQANTEAFF | TGTGCCAGCAGCCGACAGGCGAACACTGAAGCTTTCTTT
- | TRBD2 | TRBJ2-7 | TRBV2 | CASRATSASSYEQYF | TGTGCCAGCCGCGCCACTAGCGCAAGCTCCTACGAGCAGTACTTC
- | - | TRBJ1-4 | TRBV12-3/TRBV12-4 | CASSSSGEKLFF | TGTGCCAGCAGTTCCTCAGGGGAAAAACTGTTTTTT
- | - | TRBJ2-3 | TRBV19 | CASSPPRTRWDTDTQYF | TGTGCCAGTAGCCCTCCCCGGACACGTTGGGACACAGATACGCAGTATTTT
few | - | TRBJ2-2 | TRBV12-3/TRBV12-4 | CASSLRSTGELFF | TGTGCCAGCAGTTTACGGTCAACCGGGGAGCTGTTTTTT
few | - | TRBJ1-5 | TRBV27 | CASSFSAVTGLHF | TGTGCCAGCAGTTTCTCCGCGGTAACAGGGCTGCATTTT
few | - | TRBJ2-3 | TRBV6-5 | CASREGTDTQYF | TGTGCCAGCAGAGAGGGCACAGATACGCAGTATTTT
- | - | TRBJ1-5 | TRBV18 | CASSPTPNGSQHF | TGTGCCAGCTCACCCACTCCTAACGGGTCCCAGCATTTT
- | - | TRBJ1-4 | TRBV19 | CASSLGGARGEKLFF | TGTGCCAGTAGTCTTGGAGGGGCTAGGGGTGAAAAACTGTTTTTT
- | - | TRBJ2-3 | TRBV5-5 | CASSLAGAEDTQYF | TGTGCCAGCAGCTTGGCGGGAGCGGAAGATACGCAGTATTTT
- | - | TRBJ1-1 | TRBV10-1 | CASTRENTEAFF | TGCGCCAGCACCCGAGAGAACACTGAAGCTTTCTTT
few | TRBD2 | TRBJ2-3 | TRBV3-1/TRBV3-2 | CASGISGVPDTQYF | TGTGCCAGCGGTATTAGCGGGGTACCAGATACGCAGTATTTT
- | TRBD2 | TRBJ2-1 | TRBV9 | CASSVQGLAGVRNEQFF | TGTGCCAGCAGCGTACAGGGACTAGCGGGAGTTAGGAATGAGCAGTTCTTC
- | TRBD1 | TRBJ1-1 | TRBV10-3 | CAISVTGGVTEAFF | TGTGCCATCAGTGTGACAGGGGGAGTTACTGAAGCTTTCTTT
- | TRBD1 | TRBJ2-2 | TRBV6-5 | CASSYWTGAGTGELFF | TGTGCCAGCAGTTACTGGACAGGGGCGGGCACCGGGGAGCTGTTTTTT
- | - | TRBJ2-4 | TRBV6-1 | CASSEAHEGVVGAKNIQYF | TGTGCCAGCAGTGAAGCGCATGAAGGGGTTGTTGGGGCCAAAAACATTCAGTACTTC
- | - | TRBJ1-1 | TRBV5-5 | CASSFSGTEAFF | TGTGCCAGCAGCTTCTCCGGCACTGAAGCTTTCTTT
- | TRBD1 | TRBJ1-5 | TRBV2 | CASTETQGPLSNQPQHF | TGTGCCAGCACTGAAACACAGGGGCCCTTAAGCAATCAGCCCCAGCATTTT
once | TRBD1 | TRBJ1-1 | TRBV18 | CASSPGTGTANTEAFF | TGTGCCAGCTCACCCGGGACCGGGACAGCGAACACTGAAGCTTTCTTT
few | TRBD1 | TRBJ1-2 | TRBV29-1 | CSVERQGNYGYTF | TGCAGCGTTGAGCGACAGGGAAACTATGGCTACACCTTC